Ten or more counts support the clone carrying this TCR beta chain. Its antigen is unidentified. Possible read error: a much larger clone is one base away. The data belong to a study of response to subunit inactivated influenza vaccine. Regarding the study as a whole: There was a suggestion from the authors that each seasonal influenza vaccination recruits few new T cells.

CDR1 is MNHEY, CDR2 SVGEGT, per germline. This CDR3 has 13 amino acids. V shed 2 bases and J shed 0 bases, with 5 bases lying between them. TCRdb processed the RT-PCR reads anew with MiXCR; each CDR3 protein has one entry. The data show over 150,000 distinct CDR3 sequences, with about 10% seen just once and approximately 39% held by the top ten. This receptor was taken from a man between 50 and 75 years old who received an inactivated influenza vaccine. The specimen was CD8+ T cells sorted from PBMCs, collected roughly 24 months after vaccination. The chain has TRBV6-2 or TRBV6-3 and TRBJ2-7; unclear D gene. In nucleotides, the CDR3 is TGTGCCAGCAGTTACGGTGACTCCTACGAGCAGTACTTC. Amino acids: CASSYGDSYEQYF.